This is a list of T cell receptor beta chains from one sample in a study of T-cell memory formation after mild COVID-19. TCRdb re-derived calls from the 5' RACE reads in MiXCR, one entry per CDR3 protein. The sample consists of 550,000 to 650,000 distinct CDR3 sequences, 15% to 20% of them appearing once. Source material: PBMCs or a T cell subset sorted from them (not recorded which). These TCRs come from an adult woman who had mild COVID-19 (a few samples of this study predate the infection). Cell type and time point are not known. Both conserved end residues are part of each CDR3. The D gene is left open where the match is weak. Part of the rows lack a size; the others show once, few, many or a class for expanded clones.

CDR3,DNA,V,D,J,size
CASSPGTGRRNEQFF,TGTGCCAGCAGCCCTGGGACAGGGAGGCGGAATGAGCAGTTCTTC,TRBV7-6,TRBD1,TRBJ2-1,few
CASSPRQGTDEKLFF,TGTGCCAGCAGCCCCCGCCAGGGGACGGATGAAAAACTGTTTTTT,TRBV5-6,.,TRBJ1-4,.
CASSLEPQGKKLFF,TGCGCCAGCAGCTTGGAACCACAGGGGAAAAAACTGTTTTTT,TRBV5-1,TRBD1,TRBJ1-4,few
CASRPGQVPYEQYF,TGTGCCAGTAGGCCGGGACAGGTCCCCTACGAGCAGTACTTC,TRBV19,TRBD1,TRBJ2-7,few
CSARTRFPDRRGGGYTF,TGCAGTGCTAGAACCCGCTTCCCGGACAGGCGTGGAGGTGGCTACACCTTC,TRBV20-1,TRBD1,TRBJ1-2,few
CASTRILRTSGGAGDTQYF,TGTGCCAGCACCAGAATCCTCCGGACTAGCGGGGGGGCTGGAGATACGCAGTATTTT,TRBV7-2,TRBD2,TRBJ2-3,.
CASREGQGQETQYF,TGTGCCAGCAGAGAGGGACAGGGGCAGGAGACCCAGTACTTC,TRBV2,TRBD1,TRBJ2-5,.
CASSQGPPDTQYF,TGTGCCAGCAGCCAAGGTCCGCCAGATACGCAGTATTTT,TRBV7-8,.,TRBJ2-3,many
CSATQGILGGELFF,TGCAGCGCAACACAGGGGATCCTAGGCGGGGAGCTGTTTTTT,TRBV29-1,TRBD1,TRBJ2-2,many
CASSEADYNEQFF,TGTGCCAGCAGTGAAGCAGACTACAATGAGCAGTTCTTC,TRBV2,.,TRBJ2-1,.
CASSMSGGAVDTQYF,TGTGCCAGCAGCATGAGCGGGGGGGCAGTAGATACGCAGTATTTT,TRBV11-2,TRBD2,TRBJ2-3,.
CASSALITRRDFMNTEAFF,TGTGCCAGCAGCGCATTAATCACACGTCGGGACTTCATGAACACTGAAGCTTTCTTT,TRBV7-9,.,TRBJ1-1,.
CASSPTGWGITSYEQYF,TGTGCCAGCAGCCCGACAGGATGGGGGATCACCTCCTACGAGCAGTACTTC,TRBV7-8,.,TRBJ2-7,.
CSALLGGPGNQLQHF,TGCAGTGCTTTATTAGGGGGTCCGGGCAATCAGCTCCAGCATTTT,TRBV20-1,.,TRBJ1-5,.
CASSLVAANEQFF,TGTGCCAGCAGCTTAGTAGCGGCAAATGAGCAGTTCTTC,TRBV7-9,.,TRBJ2-1,.
CASSQGNGQETQYF,TGCGCCAGCAGCCAAGGGAATGGCCAAGAGACCCAGTACTTC,TRBV4-1,.,TRBJ2-5,.
CSARKFETGELFF,TGCAGTGCTAGGAAGTTCGAGACCGGGGAGCTGTTTTTT,TRBV20-1,.,TRBJ2-2,.
CASSGTDRGRDGYTF,TGTGCCAGCAGCGGTACGGACAGGGGGCGGGATGGCTACACCTTC,TRBV27,TRBD1,TRBJ1-2,.
CSVEDPGEQYF,TGCAGCGTTGAAGATCCTGGGGAGCAGTACTTC,TRBV29-1,.,TRBJ2-7,few
CASRPRADPIYEQYF,TGTGCCAGCAGGCCTAGGGCCGATCCCATATACGAGCAGTACTTC,TRBV6-5,.,TRBJ2-7,many
CAWSVPVVGTGELFF,TGTGCCTGGAGTGTACCGGTTGTAGGCACCGGGGAGCTGTTTTTT,TRBV30,.,TRBJ2-2,.
CASSFVRAVYNEQFF,TGTGCCAGCAGCTTCGTAAGAGCGGTCTACAATGAGCAGTTCTTC,TRBV11-2,.,TRBJ2-1,few
CASSLLVGGESTDTQYF,TGTGCCAGCAGCTTATTGGTGGGGGGAGAGTCCACAGATACGCAGTATTTT,TRBV11-2,.,TRBJ2-3,few
CSASRGLAKSYEQYF,TGCAGTGCTAGCAGGGGACTAGCGAAATCCTACGAGCAGTACTTC,TRBV20-1,TRBD2,TRBJ2-7,.
CASSLEGGAPQPQHF,TGTGCCAGCAGCTTAGAAGGAGGGGCCCCCCAGCCCCAGCATTTT,TRBV7-9,.,TRBJ1-5,few
CASSLNPVGPYNEQFF,TGTGCCAGCAGCTTAAACCCCGTGGGGCCCTACAATGAGCAGTTCTTC,TRBV7-3,.,TRBJ2-1,.
CATSRELVGYEQYF,TGTGCCACCAGCAGAGAGTTAGTTGGTTACGAGCAGTACTTC,TRBV15,.,TRBJ2-7,.
CSGGSTKNIQYF,TGCAGTGGGGGCTCCACCAAAAACATTCAGTACTTC,TRBV20-1,.,TRBJ2-4,.
CASSHRQGEQYF,TGTGCCAGCAGCCACCGACAGGGTGAGCAGTACTTC,TRBV6-5,TRBD1,TRBJ2-7,few
CASSLGNGYGYTF,TGTGCCAGCAGCTTAGGAAACGGGTATGGCTACACCTTC,TRBV7-2,.,TRBJ1-2,many
CSATLGGGNTIYF,TGCAGTGCTACTCTCGGGGGTGGAAACACCATATATTTT,TRBV20-1,.,TRBJ1-3,.
CASSQDRGDTGELFF,TGCGCCAGCAGCCAAGACAGGGGGGACACCGGGGAGCTGTTTTTT,TRBV4-3,.,TRBJ2-2,.
CASSDQGQETQYF,TGCGCCAGCAGCGATCAGGGGCAAGAGACCCAGTACTTC,TRBV5-1,.,TRBJ2-5,few
CSARVGQGHGYTF,TGCAGTGCTAGAGTGGGACAGGGGCACGGCTACACCTTC,TRBV20-1,TRBD1,TRBJ1-2,few
CASRPPARGAPTAEQFF,TGTGCCAGCAGGCCACCGGCCCGCGGGGCCCCTACGGCTGAGCAGTTCTTC,TRBV6-2/TRBV6-3,.,TRBJ2-1,few
CASSPGLADTDTQYF,TGTGCCAGCAGTCCCGGGTTAGCCGACACAGATACGCAGTATTTT,TRBV6-6,.,TRBJ2-3,few
CASSSYGQGGEQYF,TGTGCCAGCAGTTCCTACGGACAGGGTGGCGAGCAGTACTTC,TRBV6-6,TRBD1,TRBJ2-7,once
CASSPIDLERYNEQFF,TGTGCCAGCTCACCGATTGACCTAGAAAGATACAATGAGCAGTTCTTC,TRBV18,.,TRBJ2-1,.
CASSATPDGTAGYTF,TGTGCCAGTAGCGCAACACCGGACGGGACGGCCGGCTACACCTTC,TRBV19,.,TRBJ1-2,.
CSARAPGSYEQYF,TGCAGTGCTAGAGCCCCCGGCTCCTACGAGCAGTACTTC,TRBV20-1,.,TRBJ2-7,.
CASSPYRLAGVTGEQFF,TGTGCCAGCAGCCCGTATCGTCTAGCGGGAGTAACGGGTGAGCAGTTCTTC,TRBV3-1,TRBD2,TRBJ2-1,.
CASSIGTGGLYEQYF,TGTGCCAGCAGCATCGGGACAGGGGGCCTGTACGAGCAGTACTTC,TRBV5-4,TRBD1,TRBJ2-7,.
CASSLHSLGAGGPVDTQYF,TGTGCCAGCAGTTTGCATTCCTTAGGAGCGGGGGGGCCCGTGGATACGCAGTATTTT,TRBV12-3/TRBV12-4,TRBD2,TRBJ2-3,few
CASSTRTGALNTEAFF,TGTGCCAGCAGTACCCGGACAGGGGCCCTGAACACTGAAGCTTTCTTT,TRBV6-5,TRBD1,TRBJ1-1,few
CASSSPEANYGYTF,TGTGCCAGCAGCTCCCCGGAGGCTAACTATGGCTACACCTTC,TRBV7-2,.,TRBJ1-2,.
CSVGSANTGELFF,TGCAGCGTTGGGAGCGCGAACACCGGGGAGCTGTTTTTT,TRBV29-1,.,TRBJ2-2,.
CSATGLAGSVEQFF,TGCAGTGCTACCGGACTAGCGGGGTCGGTGGAGCAGTTCTTC,TRBV20-1,TRBD2,TRBJ2-1,.
CASRITSKTSYEQYF,TGTGCCAGTAGAATTACCAGTAAAACTTCCTACGAGCAGTACTTC,TRBV19,.,TRBJ2-7,.
CASRVPGTDTQYF,TGTGCCAGCCGGGTCCCAGGCACAGATACGCAGTATTTT,TRBV6-5,.,TRBJ2-3,.
CSASGTSGSRDEQFF,TGCAGTGCTAGTGGGACTAGCGGGAGTCGGGATGAGCAGTTCTTC,TRBV20-1,TRBD2,TRBJ2-1,few